Included here is one T cell receptor (beta chain) sequence, with context. This clonotype was detected a few times. The target of this receptor is not known. At one boundary the junction diverges from the germline segment, which might be a read error. The CDR3, cysteine through phenylalanine, is 14 amino acids long. The retained sequence is limited to the CDR3, 42 bases, with the frame set at the first base. The germline V gene yields MNHEY for CDR1 and SVGEGT for CDR2. Receptor amplification or capture employed 5' RACE. A second PCR of about 6 to 11 cycles was run with a J-beta primer mix and a sample-barcoded 5' primer. A unique molecular identifier was introduced onto each TCR beta cDNA molecule by a template-switch 5' adaptor carrying 12 random nucleotides. Each sample yielded at least 2.5 million CDR3-containing paired-end reads. The Mint cDNA synthesis kit, primed by a TRBC-specific oligonucleotide, was used to synthesize first-strand cDNA from all RNA. All cDNA was treated with uracil-DNA glycosylase and then went through a first 18-cycle PCR with the universal primers M1SS and BC2_uni_R. Regarding the original processing steps: Each sample was normalized by randomly selecting 1 million high-quality reads, each carrying a distinct molecular identifier. Reads with shared molecular identifiers were discarded instead of being binned into consensus sequences. MiTCR, run with a Q25 quality threshold and the strictest error-elimination algorithm, handled CDR3 identification, clonotype clustering and error correction. A nonparametric unseen species model with Euler transformation was used to estimate lower-bound total TCR beta diversity. TCRdb reprocessing: public reads trimmed at Q25 with fastp, clones called with MiXCR, in-frame beta chains kept. Each CDR3 protein appears once, grouped with its most common genes and DNA. TCRdb's processing, not the authors', yielded these V and J calls. A total of approximately 2,000,000 distinct CDR3 sequences appear in this sample, about two fifths of them only once. Roughly 24% of the sample is in the top ten clones.

These data originate in a study of blood T cells in healthy people across ages (dated by TCRdb to 2013 to 2016). Broadly, across the study: In model experiments, roughly one uniquely barcoded TCR beta cDNA molecule per two T cells was captured by template switching. Using deep sequencing normalized with unique cDNA molecular identifiers, the study measured how TCR beta repertoire diversity changes with age. The donors were divided into four age groups: young (average approximately 17 years), middle-aged (approximately 42), aged (roughly 60) and long-lived (roughly 82). To avoid experimental bias, donors of different ages were distributed randomly across sequencing lanes. The study analyzed two additional independent replicas of 1 million unique cDNA reads from the same blood draw for two donors, one aged 18 to 29 and one aged 80 or older.

Overall study outcomes, separate from this receptor: Since profiling was done on bulk unsorted PBMCs, naive and antigen-experienced compartments could not be conclusively compared. Observed TCR beta diversity correlated strongly with the percentage of naive T cells measured by flow cytometry. Total diversity estimates from one million sequenced T cells were considered lower bounds and underestimates. As age increased, observed TCR beta diversity per million T cells dropped in a roughly linear way, and a significant reduction was already evident by age 40. Because the CMV infection status of the donors was unknown, age-related changes in expanded clonotypes may potentially have been confounded. Compared with the aged group, the long-lived group had more naive CD4+ T cells, fewer expanded clones and increased TCR diversity, a pattern suggesting age selection.

Systemically healthy Caucasian individuals from Russia, about 38 in total and aged about 6 to 95 years, were included as donors. Each donor gave ten milliliters of peripheral blood, drawn into EDTA-treated Vacutainer tubes. PBMCs were isolated by Ficoll-Paque density-gradient centrifugation, with at least 6.5 million obtained per sample. Total RNA, at least 5.5 micrograms per sample, was extracted from PBMCs with Trizol reagent. For every donor, flow cytometry on a PBMC aliquot measured the percentage of naive CD45RAhigh/CD27high T cells. The clonotype was recovered from a human donor in good health. The sequenced sample was blood. The sequence is built from TRBV6-2 or TRBV6-3 and TRBJ2-7, with 7 middle bases fitting TRBD1. The DNA sequence is given as TGTGCCGGCAGTTACGGGACAGCCTCCTACGAGCAGTACTTC. This yields the protein CAGSYGTASYEQYF.